Listed here is a single T cell receptor (beta chain). Its specificity is unknown. The data derive from a study of shared clonotypes between healthy human individuals. Background on the study: Researchers assigned three CD4 naive, three CD4 memory, two CD8 naive and one CD8 memory plate to each donor.

V was pared by 3 bases and J by 3 bases, with 15 bases between. Germline V gene data show CDR1 as GTSNPN and CDR2 as SVGIG (reference sequence). The CDR3 has 14 amino acids. General study points: Around 5% was the fraction of naive CD4 clonotypes found shared across a few donors. Clonotypes shared by all four donors outscored non-shared clonotypes in generation probability.

Clones were sequenced by immunoSEQ multiplex PCR, and TCRdb holds only the in-frame ones, with some missing. The table lists 2 million to 2.5 million clones, approximately 96% of them singletons. This clonotype was sampled from a man aged 18-30 years in good health. The sequencing input was naive CD4+ T cells sorted from blood. Subset meaning: CD45RA+ positively selected. The chain joins TRBV30 to TRBJ2-7; D possibly corresponds to TRBD1 (6 bases). CDR3 sequence: CAWSPTGSLYEQYF. CDR3 DNA: TGTGCCTGGAGCCCGACAGGTTCGCTCTACGAGCAGTACTTC.